This is a list of T cell receptor beta chains from one sample in a study of T cells in Graves' hyperthyroidism and ophthalmopathy. A single record per CDR3 protein comes from TCRdb applying MiXCR to the multiplex PCR reads. Seen here are approximately 220,000 distinct CDR3 sequences, 15% to 20% observed once, and the top ten hold about 45%. The sequenced material came from blood. The receptors come from a man aged 35-49 years with Graves' hyperthyroidism. The CDR3 runs from the conserved cysteine through the conserved F or W. D genes are given only for firm matches. Not every row has a clone size; where given, it reads once, few, many or a size class.

TGCGCCAGCAGCTGGACAAGGGGGGACACTGAAGCTTTCTTT	CASSWTRGDTEAFF	NA	TRBV5-1	TRBJ1-1	many
TGCAGCGTTCCGGACAGAGTGAACACTGAAGCTTTCTTT	CSVPDRVNTEAFF	NA	TRBV29-1	TRBJ1-1	few
TGTGCCAACAGCCCCAGGGGTTCTTCGGATCAGCCCCAGCATTTT	CANSPRGSSDQPQHF	NA	TRBV11-2	TRBJ1-5	NA
TGTGCCAGCTCACGGGCGACAGGGTACAATGAGCAGTTCTTC	CASSRATGYNEQFF	TRBD1	TRBV18	TRBJ2-1	NA
TGCGCCAGCAGCCTGACAGGGGAGAAAAAACTGTTTTTT	CASSLTGEKKLFF	TRBD1	TRBV5-1	TRBJ1-4	NA
TGTGCCAGCAGTTCCGGACTAGCGGGAGTCCGGGAGCAGTTCTTC	CASSSGLAGVREQFF	TRBD2	TRBV7-3	TRBJ2-1	few
TGTGCCAGCAGCTTTACAGACACCACCGCGGGAGATACGCAGTATTTT	CASSFTDTTAGDTQYF	NA	TRBV7-9	TRBJ2-3	many
TGTGCCAGCAGTCTCCCTTCCGATACGCAGTATTTT	CASSLPSDTQYF	NA	TRBV12-3/TRBV12-4	TRBJ2-3	few
TGCAGTGCCCCGGGACTAGCGGGCGGGACATCCTACAATGAGCAGTTCTTC	CSAPGLAGGTSYNEQFF	TRBD2	TRBV20-1	TRBJ2-1	many
TGTGCCACCAGTGTCAGGGGCAATCAGCCCCAGCATTTT	CATSVRGNQPQHF	NA	TRBV24-1	TRBJ1-5	many
TGTGCCAGCACCGTGGGGGGTTTCAGAAGTAGTAATCAGCCCCAGCATTTT	CASTVGGFRSSNQPQHF	NA	TRBV28	TRBJ1-5	many
TGCAGTGCTCGGACAGGGGGCTATTCACCCCTCCACTTT	CSARTGGYSPLHF	TRBD1	TRBV20-1	TRBJ1-6	many
TGTGCCAGCAGTACTTTAGCCGGCACAGATACGCAGTATTTT	CASSTLAGTDTQYF	NA	TRBV12-3/TRBV12-4	TRBJ2-3	many
TGTGCCAGCAGAACTGGGGAAACAGGGACTTACACAGATACGCAGTATTTT	CASRTGETGTYTDTQYF	NA	TRBV2	TRBJ2-3	many
TGTGCCAGCAGCTTAGATGGGGGGGCCGTAGATACGCAGTATTTT	CASSLDGGAVDTQYF	NA	TRBV11-2	TRBJ2-3	many
TGTGCCAGCTCACCACCGGTACGGGGCAAAGAGACCCAGTACTTC	CASSPPVRGKETQYF	NA	TRBV18	TRBJ2-5	many
TGTGCCAGCAGCTTAGCGCGGGCGGGGGGGCTATCGGAGACCCAGTACTTC	CASSLARAGGLSETQYF	TRBD2	TRBV7-6	TRBJ2-5	many
TGTGCCAGCAGCTTGGTCCGGGGGGGACTGAGAGATACGCAGTATTTT	CASSLVRGGLRDTQYF	TRBD2	TRBV7-2	TRBJ2-3	few
TGTGCCAGCAGTCTCGCAGGCCAGGGGGCGCTTGAGCAGTACTTC	CASSLAGQGALEQYF	TRBD1	TRBV25-1	TRBJ2-7	NA
TGTGCCAGCAGTTACTCTAGGGGGTCGCTCCCAAATCAGCCCCAGCATTTT	CASSYSRGSLPNQPQHF	NA	TRBV6-2/TRBV6-3	TRBJ1-5	many
TGCGCCAGCAGCTTGGAACCTTCCACTGAAGCTTTCTTT	CASSLEPSTEAFF	NA	TRBV5-1	TRBJ1-1	many
TGCAGTGCTAGGGGGGCTAGCCACGAGCAGTACTTC	CSARGASHEQYF	NA	TRBV20-1	TRBJ2-7	many